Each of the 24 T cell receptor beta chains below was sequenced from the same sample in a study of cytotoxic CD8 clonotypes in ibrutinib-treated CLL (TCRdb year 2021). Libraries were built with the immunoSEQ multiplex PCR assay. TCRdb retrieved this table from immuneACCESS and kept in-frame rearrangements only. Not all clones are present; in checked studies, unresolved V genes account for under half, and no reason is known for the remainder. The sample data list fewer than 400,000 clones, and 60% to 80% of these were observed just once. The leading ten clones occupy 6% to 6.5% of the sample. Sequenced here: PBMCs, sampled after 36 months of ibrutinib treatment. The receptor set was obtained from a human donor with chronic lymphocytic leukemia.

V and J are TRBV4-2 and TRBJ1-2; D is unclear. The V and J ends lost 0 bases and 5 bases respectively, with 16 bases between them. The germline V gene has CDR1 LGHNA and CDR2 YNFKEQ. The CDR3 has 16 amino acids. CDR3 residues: CASSQDPAVRSYGYTF. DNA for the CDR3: TGTGCCAGCAGCCAAGATCCGGCAGTCCGTTCGTATGGCTACACCTTC.

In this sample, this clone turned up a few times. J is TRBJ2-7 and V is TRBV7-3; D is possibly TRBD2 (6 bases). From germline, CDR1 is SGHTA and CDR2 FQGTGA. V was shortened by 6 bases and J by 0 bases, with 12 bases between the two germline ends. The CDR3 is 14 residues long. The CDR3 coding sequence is TGTGCCAGCAGTGTGGACGGGAGCTCCTACGAGCAGTACTTC. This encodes CASSVDGSSYEQYF. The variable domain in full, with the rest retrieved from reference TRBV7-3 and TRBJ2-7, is GAGVSQTPSNKVTEKGKYVELRCDPISGHTALYWYRQSLGQGPEFLIYFQGTGAADDSGLPNDRFFAVRPEGSVSTLKIQRTERGDSAVYLCASSVDGSSYEQYFGPGTRLTVT.

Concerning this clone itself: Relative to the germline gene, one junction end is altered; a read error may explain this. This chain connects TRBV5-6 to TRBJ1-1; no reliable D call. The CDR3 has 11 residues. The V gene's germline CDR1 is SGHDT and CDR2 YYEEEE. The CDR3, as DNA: TGTGCCAGCAGCGTGAACTCTGAAGCTTTCTTT. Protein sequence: CASSVNSEAFF.

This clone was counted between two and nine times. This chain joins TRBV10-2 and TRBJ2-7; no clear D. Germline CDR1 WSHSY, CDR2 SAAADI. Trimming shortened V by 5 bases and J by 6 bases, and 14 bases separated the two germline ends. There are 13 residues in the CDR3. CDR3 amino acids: CASSISGASEQYF. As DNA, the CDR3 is TGCGCCAGCAGTATATCCGGTGCATCCGAGCAGTACTTC.

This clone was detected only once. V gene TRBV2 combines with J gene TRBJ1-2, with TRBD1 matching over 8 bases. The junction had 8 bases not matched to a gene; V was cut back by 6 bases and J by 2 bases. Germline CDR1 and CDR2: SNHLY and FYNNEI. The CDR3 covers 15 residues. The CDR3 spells CASRPRTGPNYGYTF. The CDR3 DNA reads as TGTGCCAGCAGACCCAGGACAGGGCCCAACTATGGCTACACCTTC.

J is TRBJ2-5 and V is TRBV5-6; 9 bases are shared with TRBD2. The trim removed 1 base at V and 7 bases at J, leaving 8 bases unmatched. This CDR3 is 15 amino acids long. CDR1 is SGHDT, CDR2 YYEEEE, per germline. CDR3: CASSLTLAGPGTQYF. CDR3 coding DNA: TGTGCCAGCAGCTTGACTCTAGCGGGGCCCGGGACCCAGTACTTC.

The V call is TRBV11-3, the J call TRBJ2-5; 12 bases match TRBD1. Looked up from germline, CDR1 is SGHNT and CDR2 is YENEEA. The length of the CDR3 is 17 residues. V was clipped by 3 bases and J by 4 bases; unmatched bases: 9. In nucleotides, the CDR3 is TGTGCCAGCAGCTTCGCCACGGGACAGGGGGCGCGAGAGACCCAGTACTTC. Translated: CASSFATGQGARETQYF.

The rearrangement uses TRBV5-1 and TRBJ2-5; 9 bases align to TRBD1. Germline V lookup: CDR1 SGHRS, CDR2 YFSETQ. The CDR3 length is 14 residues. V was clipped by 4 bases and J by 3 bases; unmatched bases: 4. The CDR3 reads CASSPRTGEETQYF. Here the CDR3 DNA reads TGCGCCAGCAGCCCGAGGACAGGGGAAGAGACCCAGTACTTC.

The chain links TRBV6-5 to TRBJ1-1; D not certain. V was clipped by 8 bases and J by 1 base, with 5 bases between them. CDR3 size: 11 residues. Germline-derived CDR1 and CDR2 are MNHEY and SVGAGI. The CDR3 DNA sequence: TGTGCCAGCGGTGGGAACACTGAAGCTTTCTTT. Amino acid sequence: CASGGNTEAFF.

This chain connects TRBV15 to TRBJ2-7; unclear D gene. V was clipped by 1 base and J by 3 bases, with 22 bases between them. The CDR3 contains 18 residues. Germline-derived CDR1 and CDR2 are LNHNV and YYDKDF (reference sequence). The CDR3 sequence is CATSRARPPSRFRYEQYF. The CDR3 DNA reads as TGTGCCACCAGCAGAGCGAGACCTCCGTCGAGATTCCGCTACGAGCAGTACTTC.

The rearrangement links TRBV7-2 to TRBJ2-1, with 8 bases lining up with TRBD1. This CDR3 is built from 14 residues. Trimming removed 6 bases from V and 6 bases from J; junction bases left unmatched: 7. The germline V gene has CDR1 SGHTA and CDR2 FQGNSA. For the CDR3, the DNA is TGTGCCAGCAGGGAGACAGGGGATAGCAATGAGCAGTTCTTC. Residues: CASRETGDSNEQFF.

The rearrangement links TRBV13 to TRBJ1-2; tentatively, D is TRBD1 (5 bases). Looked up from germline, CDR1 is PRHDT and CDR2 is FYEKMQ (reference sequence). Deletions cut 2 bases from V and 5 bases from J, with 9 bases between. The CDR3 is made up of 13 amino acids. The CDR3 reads CASSLRQGYGYTF. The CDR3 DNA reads TGTGCCAGCAGCTTACGCCAGGGTTATGGCTACACCTTC.

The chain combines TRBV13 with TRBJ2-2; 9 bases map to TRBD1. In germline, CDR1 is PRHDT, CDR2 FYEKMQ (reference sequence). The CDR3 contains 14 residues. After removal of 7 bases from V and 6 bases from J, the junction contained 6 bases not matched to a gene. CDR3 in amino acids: CASTVDRGSGELFF. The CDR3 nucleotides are TGTGCCAGCACAGTGGACAGGGGCTCCGGGGAGCTGTTTTTT.

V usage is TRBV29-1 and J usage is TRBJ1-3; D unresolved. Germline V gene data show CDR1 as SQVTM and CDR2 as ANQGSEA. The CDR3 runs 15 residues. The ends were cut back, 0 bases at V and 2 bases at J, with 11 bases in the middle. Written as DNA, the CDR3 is TGCAGCGTTGAAGAAGGTGAAGGGCCTGGAAACACCATATATTTT. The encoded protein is CSVEEGEGPGNTIYF. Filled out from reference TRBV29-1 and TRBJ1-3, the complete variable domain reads SAVISQKPSRDICQRGTSLTIQCQVDSQVTMMFWYRQQPGQSLTLIATANQGSEATYESGFVIDKFPISRPNLTFSTLTVSNMSPEDSSIYLCSVEEGEGPGNTIYFGEGSWLTVV.

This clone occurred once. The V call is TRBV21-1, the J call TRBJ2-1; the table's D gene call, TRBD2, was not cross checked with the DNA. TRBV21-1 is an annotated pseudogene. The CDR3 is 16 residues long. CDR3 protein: CASSKRASGLGNEQFF. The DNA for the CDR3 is TGTGCCAGCAGCAAAAGGGCTAGCGGGCTAGGCAATGAGCAGTTCTTC.

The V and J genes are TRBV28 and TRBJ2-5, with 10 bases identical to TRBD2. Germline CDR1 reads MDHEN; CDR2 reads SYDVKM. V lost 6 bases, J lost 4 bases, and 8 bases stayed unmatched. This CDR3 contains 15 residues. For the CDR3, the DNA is TGTGCCAGCAGCATAACTAGCGGGGCCTCAGAGACCCAGTACTTC. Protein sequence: CASSITSGASETQYF.

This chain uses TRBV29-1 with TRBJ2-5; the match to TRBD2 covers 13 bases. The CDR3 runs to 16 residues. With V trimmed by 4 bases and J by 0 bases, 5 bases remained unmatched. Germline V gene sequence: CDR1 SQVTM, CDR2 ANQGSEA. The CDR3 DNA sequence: TGCAGCGTTGGGACTAGCGGGAGATCGTACCAAGAGACCCAGTACTTC. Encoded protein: CSVGTSGRSYQETQYF.

The CDR3, as DNA: TGTGCCAGCAGCCCCTCGCTGAACGTCTATGGCTACACCTTC. As protein: CASSPSLNVYGYTF. The V and J genes are TRBV14 and TRBJ1-2; D remains unclear. Trimming pared 4 bases from V and 4 bases from J, leaving 13 bases between. The CDR3 contains 14 residues. Germline V CDR1 and CDR2: SGHDN, FVKESK.

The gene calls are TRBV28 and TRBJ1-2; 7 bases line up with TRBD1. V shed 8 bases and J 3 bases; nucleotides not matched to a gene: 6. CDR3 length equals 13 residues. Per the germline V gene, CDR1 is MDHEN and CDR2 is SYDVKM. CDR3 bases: TGTGCCAGCGAGGGGGCGCGGGACTATGGCTACACCTTC. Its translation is CASEGARDYGYTF.

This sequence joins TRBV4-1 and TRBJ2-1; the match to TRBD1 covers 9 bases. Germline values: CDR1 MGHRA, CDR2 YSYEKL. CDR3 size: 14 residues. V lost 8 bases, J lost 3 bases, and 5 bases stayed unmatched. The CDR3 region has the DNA TGCGCCAGCCGAACAGGGGGCGGCTACAATGAGCAGTTCTTC. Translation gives CASRTGGGYNEQFF.

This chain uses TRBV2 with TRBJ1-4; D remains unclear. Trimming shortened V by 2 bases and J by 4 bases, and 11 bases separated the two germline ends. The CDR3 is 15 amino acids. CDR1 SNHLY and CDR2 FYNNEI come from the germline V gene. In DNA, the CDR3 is TGTGCCAGCAGTGAACAGCCCTTATTTAATGAAAAACTGTTTTTT. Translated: CASSEQPLFNEKLFF.

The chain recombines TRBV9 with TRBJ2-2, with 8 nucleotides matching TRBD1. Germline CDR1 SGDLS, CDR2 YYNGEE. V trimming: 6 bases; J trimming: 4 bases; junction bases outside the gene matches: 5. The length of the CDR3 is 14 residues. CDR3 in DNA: TGTGCCAGCACGGACAGGGTTGGCACCGGGGAGCTGTTTTTT. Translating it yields CASTDRVGTGELFF.

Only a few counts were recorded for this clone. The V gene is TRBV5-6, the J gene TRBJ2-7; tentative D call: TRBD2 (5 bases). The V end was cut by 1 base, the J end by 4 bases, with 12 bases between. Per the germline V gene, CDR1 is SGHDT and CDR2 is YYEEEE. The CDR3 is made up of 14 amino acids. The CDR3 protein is CASSLYPSGYEQYF. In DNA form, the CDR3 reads TGTGCCAGCAGCTTGTATCCTTCGGGGTACGAGCAGTACTTC.

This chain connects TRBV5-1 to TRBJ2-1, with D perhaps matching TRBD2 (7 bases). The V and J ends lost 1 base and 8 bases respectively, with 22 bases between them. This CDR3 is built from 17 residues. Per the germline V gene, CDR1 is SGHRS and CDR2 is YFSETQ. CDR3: CASSLPGGGHMVYEQFF. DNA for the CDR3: TGCGCCAGCAGCTTGCCAGGCGGGGGACATATGGTCTATGAGCAGTTCTTC.